These 9 T cell receptor beta chains originate from one sample sequenced in a study of CD8 T cells in cerebrospinal fluid in Alzheimer's disease. TCRdb reprocessed the 10x single-cell sequencing reads; each CDR3 protein has one entry and no DNA is given. This repertoire includes approximately 730 distinct CDR3 sequences. Sequencing was performed on cerebrospinal fluid. The receptor set was obtained from a human donor with Alzheimer's disease.

The rearrangement links TRBV10-3 to TRBJ2-5; TCRdb lists TRBD1, though no DNA is available to test this call. The length of the CDR3 is 14 residues. Germline-derived CDR1 and CDR2 are ENHRY and SYGVKD. The CDR3 sequence: CAIGEGAGQETQYF.

This clonotype is deemed medium-sized (0.01 to 0.1%) by its frequency. This chain joins TRBV12-3 or TRBV12-4 and TRBJ2-1; TCRdb designates TRBD2, a call that cannot be tested without DNA. The CDR3 sequence is 14 residues long. The CDR3 reads CASSKTSGYNEQFF.

Judged by frequency, this clonotype is medium-sized. The chain employs TRBV20-1 and TRBJ2-7; TCRdb outputs TRBD1, but without DNA this stays unchecked. Per the germline V gene, CDR1 is DFQATT and CDR2 is SNEGSKA (reference sequence). CDR3 length equals 15 residues. CDR3 region: CSASAMVNGAVEQYF.

V usage is TRBV6-2 or TRBV6-3 and J usage is TRBJ1-5. Germline CDR1 MNHEY, CDR2 SVGEGT. The CDR3 has 14 residues. CDR3 sequence: CASSSWAINQPQHF.

This chain connects TRBV7-8 to TRBJ1-1. The germline gives CDR1 SGHVS, CDR2 FQNEAQ. The CDR3 totals 12 residues. CDR3 sequence: CASSLDVTEAFF.

In terms of frequency, this clonotype is medium-sized. The J gene is TRBJ2-5, the V gene TRBV3-1; the TCRdb D gene call, TRBD2, has no DNA to confirm it. Germline V gene data show CDR1 as LGHDT and CDR2 as YNNKEL (reference sequence). The CDR3 sequence is 16 residues long. This CDR3 is CASSQEPLARQETQYF.

The chain carries TRBV3-1 and TRBJ1-6. Germline CDR1 and CDR2: LGHDT and YNNKEL (reference sequence). This CDR3 has 11 amino acids. The CDR3: CASSQSSPLHF.

The chain employs TRBV5-1 and TRBJ2-3. Germline loops: CDR1 SGHRS, CDR2 YFSETQ. This CDR3 is built from 14 residues. CDR3 in amino acids: CASSYDTSTDTQYF.

Measured by frequency, this clonotype is medium-sized. This chain links TRBV11-2 with TRBJ1-3; TCRdb reports TRBD1, a call that lacks DNA to check it against. Looked up from germline, CDR1 is SGHAT and CDR2 is FQNNGV. The CDR3 covers 14 residues. CDR3 residues: CASTSGGTGNTIYF.